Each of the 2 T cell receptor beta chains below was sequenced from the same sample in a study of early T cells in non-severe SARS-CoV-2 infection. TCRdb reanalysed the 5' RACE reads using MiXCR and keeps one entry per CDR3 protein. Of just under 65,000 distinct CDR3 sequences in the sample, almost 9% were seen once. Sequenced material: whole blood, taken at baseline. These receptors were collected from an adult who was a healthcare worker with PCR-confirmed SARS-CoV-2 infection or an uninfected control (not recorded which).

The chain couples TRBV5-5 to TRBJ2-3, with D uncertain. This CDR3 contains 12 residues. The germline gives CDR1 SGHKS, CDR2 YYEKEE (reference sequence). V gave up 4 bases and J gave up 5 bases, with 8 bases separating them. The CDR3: CASSIAVDTQYF. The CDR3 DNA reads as TGTGCCAGCAGCATAGCCGTAGATACGCAGTATTTT.

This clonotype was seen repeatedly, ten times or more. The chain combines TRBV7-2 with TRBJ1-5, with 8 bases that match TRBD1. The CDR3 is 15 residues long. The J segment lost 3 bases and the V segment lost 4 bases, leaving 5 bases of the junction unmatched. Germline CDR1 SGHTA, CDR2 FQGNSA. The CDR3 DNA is TGTGCCAGCAGCTCTGGGACAGGCCACAATCAGCCCCAGCATTTT. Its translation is CASSSGTGHNQPQHF.